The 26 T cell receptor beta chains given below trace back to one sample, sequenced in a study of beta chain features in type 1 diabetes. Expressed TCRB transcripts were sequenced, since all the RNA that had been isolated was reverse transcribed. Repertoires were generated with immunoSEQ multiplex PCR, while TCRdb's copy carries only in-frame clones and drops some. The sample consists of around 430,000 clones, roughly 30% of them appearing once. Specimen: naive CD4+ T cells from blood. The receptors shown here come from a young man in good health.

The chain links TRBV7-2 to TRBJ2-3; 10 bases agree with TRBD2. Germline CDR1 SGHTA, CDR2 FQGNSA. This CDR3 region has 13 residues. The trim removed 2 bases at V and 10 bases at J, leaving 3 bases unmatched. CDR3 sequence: CASSLLAGVSQYF. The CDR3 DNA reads TGTGCCAGCAGCTTACTAGCGGGAGTCTCGCAGTATTTT.

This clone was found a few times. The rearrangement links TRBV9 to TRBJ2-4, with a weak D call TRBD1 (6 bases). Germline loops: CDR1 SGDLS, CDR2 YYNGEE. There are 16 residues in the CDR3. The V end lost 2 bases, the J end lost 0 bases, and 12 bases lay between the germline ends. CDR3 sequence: CASSVGTPLAKNIQYF. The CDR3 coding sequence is TGTGCCAGCAGCGTGGGGACACCCCTAGCCAAAAACATTCAGTACTTC. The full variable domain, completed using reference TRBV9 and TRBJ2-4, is DSGVTQTPKHLITATGQRVTLRCSPRSGDLSVYWYQQSLDQGLQFLIQYYNGEERAKGNILERFSAQQFPDLHSELNLSSLELGDSALYFCASSVGTPLAKNIQYFGAGTRLSVL.

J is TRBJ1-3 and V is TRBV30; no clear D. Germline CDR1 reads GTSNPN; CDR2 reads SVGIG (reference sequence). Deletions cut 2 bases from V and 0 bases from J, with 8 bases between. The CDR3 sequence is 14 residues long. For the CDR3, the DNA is TGTGCCTGGAGTCGCCGAGGCTCTGGAAACACCATATATTTT. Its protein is CAWSRRGSGNTIYF.

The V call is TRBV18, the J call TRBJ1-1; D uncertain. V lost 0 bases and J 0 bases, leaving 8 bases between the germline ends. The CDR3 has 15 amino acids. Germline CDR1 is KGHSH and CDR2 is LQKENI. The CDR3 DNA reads TGTGCCAGCTCACCACCGTCACGGGTGAACACTGAAGCTTTCTTT. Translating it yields CASSPPSRVNTEAFF.

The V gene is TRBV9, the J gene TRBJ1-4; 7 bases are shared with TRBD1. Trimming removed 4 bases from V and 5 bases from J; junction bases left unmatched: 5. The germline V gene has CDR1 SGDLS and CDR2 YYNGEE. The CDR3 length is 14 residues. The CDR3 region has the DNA TGTGCCAGCAGCAAGACAGGGATAAATGAAAAACTGTTTTTT. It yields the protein CASSKTGINEKLFF. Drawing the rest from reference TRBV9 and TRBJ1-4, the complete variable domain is DSGVTQTPKHLITATGQRVTLRCSPRSGDLSVYWYQQSLDQGLQFLIQYYNGEERAKGNILERFSAQQFPDLHSELNLSSLELGDSALYFCASSKTGINEKLFFGSGTQLSVL.

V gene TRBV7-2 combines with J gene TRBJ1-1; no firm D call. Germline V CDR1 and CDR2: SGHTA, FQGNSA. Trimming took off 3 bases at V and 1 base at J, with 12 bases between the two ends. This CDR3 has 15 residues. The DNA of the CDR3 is TGTGCCAGCAGCTTTAGCCCCGTCGGGAACACTGAAGCTTTCTTT. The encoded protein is CASSFSPVGNTEAFF.

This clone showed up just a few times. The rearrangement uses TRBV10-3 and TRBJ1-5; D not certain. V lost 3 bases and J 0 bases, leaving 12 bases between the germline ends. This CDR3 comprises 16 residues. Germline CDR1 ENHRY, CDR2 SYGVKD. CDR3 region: CAISDYRPGSNQPQHF. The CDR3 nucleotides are TGTGCCATCAGTGACTACCGACCGGGTAGCAATCAGCCCCAGCATTTT.

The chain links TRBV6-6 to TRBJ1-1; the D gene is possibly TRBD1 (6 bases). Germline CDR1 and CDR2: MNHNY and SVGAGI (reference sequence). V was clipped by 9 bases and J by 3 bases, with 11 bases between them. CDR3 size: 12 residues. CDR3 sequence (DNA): TGTGCCAGTCTTAAGGGGGACACTGAAGCTTTCTTT. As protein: CASLKGDTEAFF.

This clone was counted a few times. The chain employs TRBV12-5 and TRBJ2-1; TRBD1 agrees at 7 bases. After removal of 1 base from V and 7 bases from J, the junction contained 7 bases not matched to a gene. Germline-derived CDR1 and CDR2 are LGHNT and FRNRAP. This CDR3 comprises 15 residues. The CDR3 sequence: CASGLDPGTANEQFF. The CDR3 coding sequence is TGTGCTAGTGGTTTGGACCCCGGGACAGCAAATGAGCAGTTCTTC.

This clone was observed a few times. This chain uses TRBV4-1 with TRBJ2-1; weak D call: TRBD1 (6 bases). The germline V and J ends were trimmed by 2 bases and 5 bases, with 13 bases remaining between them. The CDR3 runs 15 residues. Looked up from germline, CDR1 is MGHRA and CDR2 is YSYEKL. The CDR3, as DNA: TGCGCCAGCAGCCAACCTACAGGGAAGCACAATGAGCAGTTCTTC. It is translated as CASSQPTGKHNEQFF.

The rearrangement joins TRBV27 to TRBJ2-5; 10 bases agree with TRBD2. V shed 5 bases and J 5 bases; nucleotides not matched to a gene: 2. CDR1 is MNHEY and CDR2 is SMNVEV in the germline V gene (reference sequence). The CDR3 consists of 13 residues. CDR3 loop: CASSLSGRETQYF. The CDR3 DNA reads TGTGCCAGCAGTCTTAGCGGGAGGGAGACCCAGTACTTC.

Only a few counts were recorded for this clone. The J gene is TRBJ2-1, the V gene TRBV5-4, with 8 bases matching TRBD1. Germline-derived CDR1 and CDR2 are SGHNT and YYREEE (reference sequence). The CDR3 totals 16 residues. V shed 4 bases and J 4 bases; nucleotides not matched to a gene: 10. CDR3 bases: TGTGCCAGCAGCACAAGGACAGGGAACGGATACAATGAGCAGTTCTTC. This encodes CASSTRTGNGYNEQFF.

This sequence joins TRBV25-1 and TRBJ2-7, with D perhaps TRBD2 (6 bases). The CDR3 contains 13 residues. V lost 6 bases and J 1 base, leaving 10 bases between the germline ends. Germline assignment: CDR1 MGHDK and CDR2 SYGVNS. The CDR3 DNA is TGTGCCAGCAGAGGGAGCGGGTCCTACGAGCAGTACTTC. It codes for CASRGSGSYEQYF.

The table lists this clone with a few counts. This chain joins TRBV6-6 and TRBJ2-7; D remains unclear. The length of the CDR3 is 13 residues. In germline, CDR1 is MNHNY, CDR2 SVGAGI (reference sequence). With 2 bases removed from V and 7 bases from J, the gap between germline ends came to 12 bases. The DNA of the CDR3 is TGTGCCAGCAGTTACCGACCCGAAGGGGAGCAGTACTTC. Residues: CASSYRPEGEQYF.

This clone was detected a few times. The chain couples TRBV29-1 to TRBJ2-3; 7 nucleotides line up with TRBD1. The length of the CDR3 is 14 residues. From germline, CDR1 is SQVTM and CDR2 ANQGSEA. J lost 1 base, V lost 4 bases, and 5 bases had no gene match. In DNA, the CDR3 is TGCAGCGTTGTAAGGACAGGAGGCACAGATACGCAGTATTTT. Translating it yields CSVVRTGGTDTQYF.

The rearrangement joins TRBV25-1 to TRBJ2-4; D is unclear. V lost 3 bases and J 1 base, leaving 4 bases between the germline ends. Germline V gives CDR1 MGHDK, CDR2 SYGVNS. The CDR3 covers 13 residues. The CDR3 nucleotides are TGTGCCAGCAGTGACAGTGCCAAAAACATTCAGTACTTC. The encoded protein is CASSDSAKNIQYF. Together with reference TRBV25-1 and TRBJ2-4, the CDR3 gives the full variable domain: EADIYQTPRYLVIGTGKKITLECSQTMGHDKMYWYQQDPGMELHLIHYSYGVNSTEKGDLSSESTVSRIRTEHFPLTLESARPSHTSQYLCASSDSAKNIQYFGAGTRLSVL.

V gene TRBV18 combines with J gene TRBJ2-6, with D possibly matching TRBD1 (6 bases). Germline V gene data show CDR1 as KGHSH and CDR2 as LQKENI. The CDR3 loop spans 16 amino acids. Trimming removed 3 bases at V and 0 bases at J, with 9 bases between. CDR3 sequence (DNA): TGTGCCAGCTCACCCTTGGACAGCTCTGGGGCCAACGTCCTGACTTTC. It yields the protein CASSPLDSSGANVLTF.

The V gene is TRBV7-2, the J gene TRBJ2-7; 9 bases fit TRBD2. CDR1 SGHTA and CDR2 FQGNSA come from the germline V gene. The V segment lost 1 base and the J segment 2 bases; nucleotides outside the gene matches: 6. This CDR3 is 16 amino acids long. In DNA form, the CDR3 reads TGTGCCAGCAGCTTAGATACGACTAGCGGCCCCTACGAGCAGTACTTC. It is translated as CASSLDTTSGPYEQYF.

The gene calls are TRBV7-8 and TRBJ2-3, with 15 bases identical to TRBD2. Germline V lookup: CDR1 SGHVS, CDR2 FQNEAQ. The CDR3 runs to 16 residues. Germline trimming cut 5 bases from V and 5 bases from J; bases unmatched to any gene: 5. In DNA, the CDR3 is TGTGCCAGCAGCCCGGGACTAGCGGGAGGCGAAGATACGCAGTATTTT. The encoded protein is CASSPGLAGGEDTQYF.

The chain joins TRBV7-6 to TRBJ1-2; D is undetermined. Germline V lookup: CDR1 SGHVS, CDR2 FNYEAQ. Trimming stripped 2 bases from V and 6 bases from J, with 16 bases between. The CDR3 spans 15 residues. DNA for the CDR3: TGTGCCAGCAGCTTAACGTTGGTAAAGGGCGATGGCTACACCTTC. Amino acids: CASSLTLVKGDGYTF.

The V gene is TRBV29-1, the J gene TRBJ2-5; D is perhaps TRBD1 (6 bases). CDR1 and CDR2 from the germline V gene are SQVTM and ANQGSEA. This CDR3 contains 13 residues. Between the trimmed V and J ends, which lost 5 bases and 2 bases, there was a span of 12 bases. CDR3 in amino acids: CSVTRTGQETQYF. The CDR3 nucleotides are TGCAGCGTTACAAGAACAGGGCAAGAGACCCAGTACTTC.

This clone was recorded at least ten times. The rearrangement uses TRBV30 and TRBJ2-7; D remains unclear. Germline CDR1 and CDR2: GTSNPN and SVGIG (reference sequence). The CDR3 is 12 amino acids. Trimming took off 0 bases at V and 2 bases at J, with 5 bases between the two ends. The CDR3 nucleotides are TGTGCCTGGAGTGTACAGCCCTACGAGCAGTACTTC. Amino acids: CAWSVQPYEQYF.

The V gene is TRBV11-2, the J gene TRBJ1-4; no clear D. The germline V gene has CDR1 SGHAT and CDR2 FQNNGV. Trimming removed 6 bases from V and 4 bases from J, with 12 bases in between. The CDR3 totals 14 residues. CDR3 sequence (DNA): TGTGCCAGCAGGAGTCTGCGGGATAATGAAAAACTGTTTTTT. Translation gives CASRSLRDNEKLFF.

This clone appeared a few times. The CDR3 protein is CAISETRYEQYF. In nucleotides, the CDR3 is TGTGCCATCAGTGAGACCCGGTACGAGCAGTACTTC. The chain links TRBV10-3 to TRBJ2-7; D ambiguous. This CDR3 is built from 12 residues. Deletions cut 2 bases from V and 4 bases from J, with 6 bases between. CDR1 is ENHRY and CDR2 is SYGVKD in the germline V gene.

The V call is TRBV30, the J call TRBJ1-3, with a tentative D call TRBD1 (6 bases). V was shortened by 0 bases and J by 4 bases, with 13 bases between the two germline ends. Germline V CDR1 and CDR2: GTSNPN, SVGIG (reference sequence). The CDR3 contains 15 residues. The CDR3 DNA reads TGTGCCTGGAGTGTACTTCGGACAGCCGGAAACACCATATATTTT. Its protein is CAWSVLRTAGNTIYF.

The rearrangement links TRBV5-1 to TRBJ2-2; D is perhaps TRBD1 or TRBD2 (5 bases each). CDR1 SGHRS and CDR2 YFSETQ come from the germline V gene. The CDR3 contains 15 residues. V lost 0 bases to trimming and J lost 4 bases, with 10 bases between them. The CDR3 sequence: CASSLEGPRTGELFF. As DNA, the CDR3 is TGCGCCAGCAGCTTGGAGGGACCACGCACCGGGGAGCTGTTTTTT.